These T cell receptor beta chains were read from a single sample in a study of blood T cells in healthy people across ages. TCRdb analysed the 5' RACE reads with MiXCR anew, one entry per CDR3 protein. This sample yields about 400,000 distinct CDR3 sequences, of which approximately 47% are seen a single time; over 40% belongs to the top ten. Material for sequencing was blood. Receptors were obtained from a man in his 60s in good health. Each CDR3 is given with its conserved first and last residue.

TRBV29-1 CSVHVRATPNYGYTF
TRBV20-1 CSAPSRSGTGKGFRTGYTF
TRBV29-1 CSVVGGGEQFF
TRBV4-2 CASSQPGGSGVEQYF
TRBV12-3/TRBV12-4 CASRRDRGLYGYTF
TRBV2 CASRSVTGHTEAFF
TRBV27 CASSVFAGGGSEQYF
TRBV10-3 CASIISRFRETQYF
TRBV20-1 CSAPPWAGEKLFF
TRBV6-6 CASRLGGAGTDTQYF
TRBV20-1 CSARDSQTDTQYF
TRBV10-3 CAISAAGVQFF
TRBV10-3 CAIKGEGEQFF
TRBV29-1 CSVEEGALDTQYF
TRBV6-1 CASILTSGGLETQYF
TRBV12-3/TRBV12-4 CASSSRVGYTF
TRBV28 CASSIESAGGTQYF
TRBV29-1 CSVEEAGGAFF
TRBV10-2 CASTDFSYEQYF
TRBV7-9 CASSPEGSADTQYF
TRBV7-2 CVSSSPLGKAVDTQYF
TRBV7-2 CASSREYSGPDTQYF
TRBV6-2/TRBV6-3 CASSYSPGRREYEQYF
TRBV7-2 CASSLDGGLEQYF
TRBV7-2 CASSQMTGPYEQYF
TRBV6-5 CASSYSIPGASSGANVLTF
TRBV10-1 CASSENYQETPYF
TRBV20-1 CSARLGGGDYGYTF
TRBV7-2 CASSVTDYNEQFF
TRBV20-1 CSATNPGTGASGANVLTF
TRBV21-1 CASSANLTVSPLHF
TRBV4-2 CASSQSGTRGQETQYF
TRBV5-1 CATQGGADPYNEQYF
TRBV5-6 CASSFTEAFF
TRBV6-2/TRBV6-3 CASSYSSSQIGEQYF
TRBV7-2 CASSLAAVRGAERYF